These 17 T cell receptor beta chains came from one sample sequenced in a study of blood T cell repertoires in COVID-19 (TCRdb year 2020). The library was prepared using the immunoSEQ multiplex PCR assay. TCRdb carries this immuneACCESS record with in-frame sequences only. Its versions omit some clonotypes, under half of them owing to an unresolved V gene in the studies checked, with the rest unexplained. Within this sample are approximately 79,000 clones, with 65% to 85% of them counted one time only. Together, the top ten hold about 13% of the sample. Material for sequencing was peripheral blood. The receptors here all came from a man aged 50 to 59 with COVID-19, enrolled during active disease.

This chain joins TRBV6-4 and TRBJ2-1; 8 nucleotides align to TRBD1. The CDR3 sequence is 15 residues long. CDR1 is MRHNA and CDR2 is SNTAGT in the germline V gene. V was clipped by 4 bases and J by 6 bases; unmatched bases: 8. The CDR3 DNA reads TGTGCCAGCAGTGTGCAGGGGGCGACCGGCAATGAGCAGTTCTTC. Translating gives CASSVQGATGNEQFF.

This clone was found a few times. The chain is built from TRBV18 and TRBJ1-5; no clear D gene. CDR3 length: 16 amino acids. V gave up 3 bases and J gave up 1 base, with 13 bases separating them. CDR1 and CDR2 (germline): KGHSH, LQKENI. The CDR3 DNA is TGTGCCAGCTCACCTAACGGAGGCGGCAGCAATCAGCCCCAGCATTTT. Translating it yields CASSPNGGGSNQPQHF.

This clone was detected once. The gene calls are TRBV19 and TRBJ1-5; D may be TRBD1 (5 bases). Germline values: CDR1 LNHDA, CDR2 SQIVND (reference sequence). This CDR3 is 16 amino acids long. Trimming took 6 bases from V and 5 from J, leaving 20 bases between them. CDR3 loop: CASSPQGLGLDQPQHF. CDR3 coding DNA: TGTGCCAGTAGCCCCCAGGGTTTAGGGTTGGATCAGCCCCAGCATTTT.

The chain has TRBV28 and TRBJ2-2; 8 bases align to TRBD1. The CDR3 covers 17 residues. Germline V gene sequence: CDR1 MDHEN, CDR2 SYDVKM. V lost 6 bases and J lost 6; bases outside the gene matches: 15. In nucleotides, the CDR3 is TGTGCCAGCAGACCCCAGACAGGGGATTTGTTATCCGGGGAGCTGTTTTTT. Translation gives CASRPQTGDLLSGELFF. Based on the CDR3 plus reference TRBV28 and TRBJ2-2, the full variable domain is DVKVTQSSRYLVKRTGEKVFLECVQDMDHENMFWYRQDPGLGLRLIYFSYDVKMKEKGDIPEGYSVSREKKERFSLILESASTNQTSMYLCASRPQTGDLLSGELFFGEGSRLTVL.

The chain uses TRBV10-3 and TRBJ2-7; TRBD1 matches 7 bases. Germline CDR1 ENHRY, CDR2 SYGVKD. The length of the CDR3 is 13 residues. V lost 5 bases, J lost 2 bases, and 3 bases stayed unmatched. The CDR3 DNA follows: TGTGCCATCAGTCGGGACAGAACCTACGAGCAGTACTTC. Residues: CAISRDRTYEQYF.

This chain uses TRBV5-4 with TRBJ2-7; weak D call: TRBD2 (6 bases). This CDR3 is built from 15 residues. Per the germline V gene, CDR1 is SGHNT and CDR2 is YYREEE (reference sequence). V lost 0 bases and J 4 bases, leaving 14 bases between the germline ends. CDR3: CASSLGGEVAYEQYF. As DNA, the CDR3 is TGTGCCAGCAGCTTGGGAGGGGAGGTTGCGTACGAGCAGTACTTC. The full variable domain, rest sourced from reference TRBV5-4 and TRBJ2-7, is ETGVTQSPTHLIKTRGQQVTLRCSSQSGHNTVSWYQQALGQGPQFIFQYYREEENGRGNFPPRFSGLQFPNYSSELNVNALELDDSALYLCASSLGGEVAYEQYFGPGTRLTVT.

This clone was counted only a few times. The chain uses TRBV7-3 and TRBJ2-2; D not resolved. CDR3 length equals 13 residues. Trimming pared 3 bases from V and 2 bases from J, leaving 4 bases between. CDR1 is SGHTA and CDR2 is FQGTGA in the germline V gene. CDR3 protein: CASSFLNTGELFF. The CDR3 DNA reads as TGTGCCAGCAGCTTCTTAAACACCGGGGAGCTGTTTTTT. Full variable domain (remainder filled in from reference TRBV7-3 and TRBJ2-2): GAGVSQTPSNKVTEKGKYVELRCDPISGHTALYWYRQSLGQGPEFLIYFQGTGAADDSGLPNDRFFAVRPEGSVSTLKIQRTERGDSAVYLCASSFLNTGELFFGEGSRLTVL.

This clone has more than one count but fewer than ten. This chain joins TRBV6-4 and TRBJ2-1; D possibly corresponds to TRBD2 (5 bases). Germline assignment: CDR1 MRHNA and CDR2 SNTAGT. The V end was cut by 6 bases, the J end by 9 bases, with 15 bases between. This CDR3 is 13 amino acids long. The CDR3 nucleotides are TGTGCCAGCAGCCAACTCTCGGAGGCTGAGCAGTTCTTC. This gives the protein CASSQLSEAEQFF.

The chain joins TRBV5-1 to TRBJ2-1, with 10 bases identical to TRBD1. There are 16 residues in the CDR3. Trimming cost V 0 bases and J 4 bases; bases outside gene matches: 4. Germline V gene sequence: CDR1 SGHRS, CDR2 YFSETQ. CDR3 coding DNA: TGCGCCAGCAGCTTGGCCCCGGGACAGGGGTACAATGAGCAGTTCTTC. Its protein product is CASSLAPGQGYNEQFF.

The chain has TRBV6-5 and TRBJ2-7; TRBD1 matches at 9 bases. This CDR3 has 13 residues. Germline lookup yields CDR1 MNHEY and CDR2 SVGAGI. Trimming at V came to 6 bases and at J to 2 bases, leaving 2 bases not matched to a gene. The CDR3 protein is CASRTGGTYEQYF. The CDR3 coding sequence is TGTGCCAGCAGGACAGGGGGAACCTACGAGCAGTACTTC.

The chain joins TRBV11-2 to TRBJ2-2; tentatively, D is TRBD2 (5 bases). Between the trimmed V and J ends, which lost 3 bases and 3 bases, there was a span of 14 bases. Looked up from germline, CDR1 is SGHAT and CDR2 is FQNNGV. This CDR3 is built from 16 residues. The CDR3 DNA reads TGTGCCAGCAGCTTTCGAGTGCTCGGGGACACCGGGGAGCTGTTTTTT. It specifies CASSFRVLGDTGELFF.

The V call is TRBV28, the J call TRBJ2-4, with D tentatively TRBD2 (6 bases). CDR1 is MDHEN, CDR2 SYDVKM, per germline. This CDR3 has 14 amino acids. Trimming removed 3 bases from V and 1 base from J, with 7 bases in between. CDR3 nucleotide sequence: TGTGCCAGCAGTTTCGGGGGTGCCAAAAACATTCAGTACTTC. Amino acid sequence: CASSFGGAKNIQYF.

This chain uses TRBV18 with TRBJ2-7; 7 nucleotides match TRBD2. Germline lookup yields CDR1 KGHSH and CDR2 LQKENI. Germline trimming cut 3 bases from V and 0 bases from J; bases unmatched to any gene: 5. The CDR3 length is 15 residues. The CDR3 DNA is TGTGCCAGCTCACCCAGGGAGGGGAGCTCCTACGAGCAGTACTTC. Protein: CASSPREGSSYEQYF. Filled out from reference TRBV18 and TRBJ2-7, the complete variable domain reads NAGVMQNPRHLVRRRGQEARLRCSPMKGHSHVYWYRQLPEEGLKFMVYLQKENIIDESGMPKERFSAEFPKEGPSILRIQQVVRGDSAAYFCASSPREGSSYEQYFGPGTRLTVT.

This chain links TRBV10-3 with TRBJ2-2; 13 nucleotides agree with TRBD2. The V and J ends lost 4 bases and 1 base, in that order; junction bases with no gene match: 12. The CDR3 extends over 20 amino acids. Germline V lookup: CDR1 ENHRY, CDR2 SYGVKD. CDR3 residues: CAISGPQGLAGARNTGELFF. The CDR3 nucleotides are TGTGCCATCAGTGGACCTCAAGGACTAGCGGGAGCCCGGAACACCGGGGAGCTGTTTTTT.

Written as DNA, the CDR3 is TGTGCCAGCAGTAAGCTAGCGGGAAAGCAGTTCTTC. Its protein is CASSKLAGKQFF. The V and J genes are TRBV27 and TRBJ2-1; 9 positions agree with TRBD2. The CDR3 has 12 residues. V shed 5 bases and J 11 bases; nucleotides not matched to a gene: 4. Germline loops: CDR1 MNHEY, CDR2 SMNVEV (reference sequence).

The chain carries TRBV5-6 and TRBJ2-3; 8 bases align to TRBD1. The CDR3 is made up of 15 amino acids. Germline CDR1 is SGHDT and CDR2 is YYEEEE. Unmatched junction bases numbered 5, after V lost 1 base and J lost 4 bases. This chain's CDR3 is CASSLYPGGPDTQYF. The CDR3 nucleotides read TGTGCCAGCAGCTTGTATCCAGGGGGCCCAGATACGCAGTATTTT.

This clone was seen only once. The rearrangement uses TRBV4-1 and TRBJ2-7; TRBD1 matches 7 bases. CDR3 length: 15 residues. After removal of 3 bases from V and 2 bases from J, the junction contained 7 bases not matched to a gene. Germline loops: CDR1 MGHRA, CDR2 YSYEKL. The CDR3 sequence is CASSQGTVVAYEQYF. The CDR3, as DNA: TGCGCCAGCAGCCAGGGGACAGTAGTAGCCTACGAGCAGTACTTC.